These 23 T cell receptor beta chains were all obtained from the same sample, sequenced in a study of identical twins. TCRdb analysed the 5' RACE reads with MiXCR anew, one entry per CDR3 protein. The sample has under 900,000 distinct CDR3 sequences, 10% to 15% seen once. These data are also associated with another study on yellow fever vaccine responses in identical twins.

Sequenced: PBMCs. The receptors stem from a woman between 18 and 30 years old in good health.

This clonotype showed up many times. In DNA form, the CDR3 reads TGTGCCAGCAGTTTATCGGGGGCCCTGAACACTGAAGCTTTCTTT. This translates into CASSLSGALNTEAFF. This rearrangement joins TRBV12-3 or TRBV12-4 to TRBJ1-1; weak D call: TRBD1 (6 bases). The CDR3 extends over 15 amino acids. V gave up 2 bases and J gave up 0 bases, with 10 bases separating them.

This clonotype has more than one count but fewer than ten. The chain has TRBV5-1 and TRBJ2-5, with D perhaps matching TRBD1 (5 bases). Looked up from germline, CDR1 is SGHRS and CDR2 is YFSETQ. This CDR3 has 14 amino acids. V was clipped by 6 bases and J by 1 base, with 13 bases between them. Here the CDR3 reads CASTKTEIQETQYF. The CDR3 coding sequence is TGCGCCAGCACAAAGACAGAGATCCAAGAGACCCAGTACTTC.

The V call is TRBV18, the J call TRBJ2-7; no firm D call. Trimming stripped 6 bases from V and 4 bases from J, with 13 bases between. There are 13 residues in the CDR3. Per the germline V gene, CDR1 is KGHSH and CDR2 is LQKENI. The DNA of the CDR3 is TGTGCCAGCTCCCAGGATTGGAGTTACGAGCAGTACTTC. It specifies CASSQDWSYEQYF.

This clonotype was seen only a few times. The chain recombines TRBV24-1 with TRBJ2-2, with D perhaps assigned TRBD1 or TRBD2 (5 bases each). Germline lookup yields CDR1 KGHDR and CDR2 SFDVKD. The CDR3 covers 14 residues. V was pared by 4 bases and J by 4 bases, with 9 bases between. The CDR3 nucleotides are TGTGCCACCAGTGAGGGACGGCGCACCGGGGAGCTGTTTTTT. This encodes CATSEGRRTGELFF.

This clonotype was counted at least ten times. The chain is built from TRBV12-3 or TRBV12-4 and TRBJ2-2; D might be TRBD1 (5 bases). The V end was cut by 7 bases, the J end by 3 bases, with 9 bases between. The CDR3 length is 13 residues. CDR3 sequence (DNA): TGTGCCAGCACCAAGACAGACACCGGGGAGCTGTTTTTT. Protein: CASTKTDTGELFF.

This clonotype was seen once. The V gene is TRBV3-1, the J gene TRBJ2-7, with TRBD1 as a possible D gene (5 bases). From germline, CDR1 is LGHDT and CDR2 YNNKEL (reference sequence). This CDR3 has 15 amino acids. V lost 8 bases to trimming and J lost 0 bases, with 17 bases between them. DNA for the CDR3: TGTGCCAGCTGCAAAGGGGTCGGCGGCTCCTACGAGCAGTACTTC. Its protein is CASCKGVGGSYEQYF.

V gene TRBV11-3 combines with J gene TRBJ2-1; 13 nucleotides align to TRBD2. Trimming cost V 5 bases and J 0 bases; bases outside gene matches: 4. The germline CDR1 and CDR2 sequences are SGHNT and YENEEA. The CDR3 is made up of 17 amino acids. The CDR3 nucleotides are TGTGCCAGCAGCCCCTGGACTAGCGGGAGCTCCTACAATGAGCAGTTCTTC. It translates to CASSPWTSGSSYNEQFF.

This clonotype was seen more than once but under ten times. This chain connects TRBV5-1 to TRBJ2-3; 7 bases map to TRBD1. This CDR3 has 17 residues. Germline trimming cut 0 bases from V and 2 bases from J; bases unmatched to any gene: 9. Looked up from germline, CDR1 is SGHRS and CDR2 is YFSETQ. The CDR3 loop reads CASSLGQGSPYTDTQYF. In DNA, the CDR3 is TGCGCCAGCAGCTTGGGACAGGGATCCCCTTACACAGATACGCAGTATTTT.

The gene calls are TRBV27 and TRBJ1-5, with D hard to call. This CDR3 has 15 residues. V was clipped by 6 bases and J by 1 base, with 13 bases between them. The germline V gene encodes CDR1 MNHEY and CDR2 SMNVEV (reference sequence). The CDR3 is CASRPLGGSNQPQHF. CDR3 nucleotides: TGTGCCAGCAGGCCCCTCGGTGGGAGCAATCAGCCCCAGCATTTT.

This clonotype was observed many times. An end of the junction does not agree with germline; a read error may underlie this. The rearrangement links TRBV28 to TRBJ2-2; 7 bases align to TRBD2. There are 15 residues in the CDR3. CDR1 is MDHEN and CDR2 is SYDVKM in the germline V gene. The CDR3 DNA reads TGTGCCAGCACCCTATCTAGCGGAGGCACCGGGGAGTTGTTTTTT. Encoded protein: CASTLSSGGTGELFF.

This clonotype was seen ten or more times. CDR3 nucleotides: TGTGCCACACTCCACTACTTGAACACCGGGGAGCTGTTTTTT. Translation gives CATLHYLNTGELFF. The V and J genes are TRBV12-3 or TRBV12-4 and TRBJ2-2, with D unclear. V dropped 10 bases and J dropped 1 base, with 13 bases sitting between them. The CDR3 extends over 14 amino acids.

There are a few counts of this clonotype. Relative to the germline gene, one junction end is altered; a read error may explain this. The chain has TRBV9 and TRBJ2-1; D ambiguous. Germline CDR1 and CDR2: SGDLS and YYNGEE. The CDR3 loop spans 12 amino acids. CDR3 nucleotide sequence: TGTGCCAGCAGCGGCCGGTATGCGTACCCAATTTTC. Its translation: CASSGRYAYPIF.

This clonotype has at least ten counts. The V gene is TRBV4-1, the J gene TRBJ2-5; no clear D gene. V was pared by 1 base and J by 5 bases, with 11 bases between. This CDR3 comprises 14 residues. Germline CDR1 and CDR2: MGHRA and YSYEKL. This CDR3 reads CASSQVRDSETQYF. The DNA of the CDR3 is TGCGCCAGCAGCCAAGTTCGCGATTCGGAGACCCAGTACTTC.

The chain employs TRBV7-2 and TRBJ2-7; possible D gene TRBD1, 6 bases. Germline V gene sequence: CDR1 SGHTA, CDR2 FQGNSA. Trimming shortened V by 5 bases and J by 3 bases, and 11 bases separated the two germline ends. This CDR3 has 13 residues. The CDR3 reads CASSRDIVYEQYF. The CDR3 nucleotides are TGTGCCAGCAGCAGGGACATAGTCTACGAGCAGTACTTC.

This clonotype was seen a handful of times. J is TRBJ1-1 and V is TRBV10-3; 7 bases align to TRBD1. The CDR3 is 14 amino acids. V trimming: 8 bases; J trimming: 3 bases; junction bases outside the gene matches: 9. Germline V gives CDR1 ENHRY, CDR2 SYGVKD. DNA of the CDR3: TGTGCCATCGGCCCGGGACAGAGCCACACTGAAGCTTTCTTT. The encoded protein is CAIGPGQSHTEAFF.

The chain has TRBV13 and TRBJ2-7; a weak D match, TRBD1 (5 bases). Germline V gene data show CDR1 as PRHDT and CDR2 as FYEKMQ (reference sequence). The V end was cut by 4 bases, the J end by 3 bases, with 16 bases between. This CDR3 has 15 amino acids. The CDR3 sequence is CASSSGRAGLYEQYF. Here the CDR3 DNA reads TGTGCCAGCAGCTCAGGTCGGGCAGGGCTCTACGAGCAGTACTTC.

V gene TRBV5-1 combines with J gene TRBJ1-4, with D hard to call. V lost 4 bases, J lost 3 bases, and 10 bases lay in between. Looked up from germline, CDR1 is SGHRS and CDR2 is YFSETQ. CDR3 length: 14 residues. The DNA of the CDR3 is TGCGCCAGCAGCCCCGGGTCACCTAATGAAAAACTGTTTTTT. It translates to CASSPGSPNEKLFF.

CDR3 amino acids: CASSQDRLAVKGYNEQFF. The CDR3 nucleotides read TGTGCCAGCAGCCAAGACCGACTAGCGGTCAAGGGGTACAATGAGCAGTTCTTC. This sequence joins TRBV3-1 and TRBJ2-1; 9 bases fit TRBD2. Germline V gives CDR1 LGHDT, CDR2 YNNKEL (reference sequence). V lost 0 bases and J lost 4; bases outside the gene matches: 10. The CDR3 covers 18 residues.

In its sample, this clonotype was seen a few times. V gene TRBV4-1 combines with J gene TRBJ2-3; no firm D call. The CDR3 covers 13 residues. The germline gives CDR1 MGHRA, CDR2 YSYEKL. Trimming left V 3 bases short and J 2 bases short, with 6 bases between. The DNA of the CDR3 is TGCGCCAGCAGCCAGATTTACACAGATACGCAGTATTTT. It translates to CASSQIYTDTQYF.

This clonotype occurred many times. The chain is built from TRBV7-2 and TRBJ2-1, with unresolved D. The germline CDR1 and CDR2 sequences are SGHTA and FQGNSA. This CDR3 has 15 amino acids. Trimming stripped 5 bases from V and 0 bases from J, with 11 bases between. The CDR3 DNA sequence: TGTGCCAGCAGCCGCAAACATAACTCCTACAATGAGCAGTTCTTC. It translates to CASSRKHNSYNEQFF.

Many counts were recorded for this clonotype. The chain recombines TRBV12-3 or TRBV12-4 with TRBJ1-6, with D tentatively TRBD1 (6 bases). This CDR3 has 15 residues. Trimming cost V 4 bases and J 7 bases, with 14 bases left between them. CDR3: CASSSPGVTNSPLHF. The CDR3 DNA sequence: TGTGCCAGCAGTTCTCCAGGGGTAACAAATTCACCCCTCCACTTT.

This clonotype was seen ten or more times. The V and J genes are TRBV6-2 or TRBV6-3 and TRBJ2-3, with 7 bases identical to TRBD2. Germline loops: CDR1 MNHEY, CDR2 SVGEGT. The V gene end was trimmed by 6 bases and the J gene end by 4 bases; junction bases not matched to a gene: 4. The CDR3 length is 13 residues. The CDR3 sequence: CASSQRGADTQYF. The CDR3 DNA reads as TGTGCCAGCAGCCAACGGGGGGCAGATACGCAGTATTTT.

This clonotype was recorded many times. The V call is TRBV29-1, the J call TRBJ2-5, with D unclear. V was cut by 6 bases and J by 4 bases, with 12 bases left in between. The germline CDR1 and CDR2 sequences are SQVTM and ANQGSEA. CDR3 size: 12 residues. The CDR3 bases are TGCAGCGTAACGGGTGCGTCAGAGACCCAGTACTTC. Its protein product is CSVTGASETQYF.